These 17 T cell receptor beta chains came from one sample sequenced in a study of radiation and T cells in renal cell carcinoma. The time point here: blood 4 weeks post-SBRT, at nephrectomy. As to treatment: 15 Gy SBRT to primary tumor, nephrectomy 4 weeks later. The data were produced by immunoSEQ multiplex PCR, yet TCRdb's version contains in-frame clones alone and is incomplete. The table records over 60,000 clones, less than 90% of them present only once. Sample: blood, taken from a patient whose treatment included radiotherapy and nephrectomy. The receptor set was obtained from a woman aged 60 to 75 with renal cell carcinoma.

In its sample, this clone was seen a few times. V and J are TRBV6-1 and TRBJ1-6, with D tentatively TRBD1 (6 bases). Germline CDR1 and CDR2: MNHNS and SASEGT. The V end was cut by 1 base, the J end by 11 bases, with 15 bases between. The CDR3 length is 15 residues. The CDR3 DNA reads as TGTGCCAGCAGTGAAGGGCCCTTGGACAGTGCACCCCTCCACTTT. Translated: CASSEGPLDSAPLHF.

The gene calls are TRBV7-9 and TRBJ1-5, with no clear D. CDR3 length: 14 residues. In germline, CDR1 is SEHNR, CDR2 FQNEAQ (reference sequence). Trimming shortened V by 5 bases and J by 0 bases, and 8 bases separated the two germline ends. CDR3 sequence: CASSVDGSNQPQHF. CDR3 bases: TGTGCCAGCAGCGTTGACGGTAGCAATCAGCCCCAGCATTTT.

V gene TRBV5-5 combines with J gene TRBJ2-2; D could derive from TRBD1 or TRBD2 (6 bases each). With 5 bases removed from V and 5 bases from J, the gap between germline ends came to 16 bases. This CDR3 has 15 amino acids. Germline V gene data show CDR1 as SGHKS and CDR2 as YYEKEE (reference sequence). CDR3 sequence (DNA): TGTGCCAGCAGTACCATGGGGGCGGGGACCGGGGAGCTGTTTTTT. Protein sequence: CASSTMGAGTGELFF.

The chain couples TRBV10-2 to TRBJ1-3; D gene ambiguous. This CDR3 is built from 16 residues. Germline V gene data show CDR1 as WSHSY and CDR2 as SAAADI. Trimming took 5 bases from V and 0 from J, leaving 14 bases between them. Here the CDR3 reads CASSKTPKASGNTIYF. CDR3 nucleotide sequence: TGCGCCAGCAGTAAGACTCCAAAGGCCTCTGGAAACACCATATATTTT.

The CDR3 DNA sequence: TGCGCCAGCAGCCGGACTAGCGGAGACGGGGAGCTGTTTTTT. This gives the protein CASSRTSGDGELFF. The gene calls are TRBV5-1 and TRBJ2-2, with 10 bases that match TRBD2. The trim removed 4 bases at V and 7 bases at J, leaving 4 bases unmatched. Germline CDR1 is SGHRS and CDR2 is YFSETQ. The CDR3 extends over 14 amino acids.

This chain connects TRBV6-4 to TRBJ2-3, with 7 nucleotides matching TRBD2. The ends lost 3 bases at V and 2 bases at J; junction bases unmatched: 5. The CDR3 totals 15 residues. CDR1 and CDR2 from the germline V gene are MRHNA and SNTAGT. DNA of the CDR3: TGTGCCAGCAGTGAAGGACTAGGGAACACAGATACGCAGTATTTT. Its translation: CASSEGLGNTDTQYF.

The chain employs TRBV18 and TRBJ1-1, with D perhaps TRBD1 (5 bases). The length of the CDR3 is 15 residues. V was pared by 0 bases and J by 4 bases, with 12 bases between. Germline V CDR1 and CDR2: KGHSH, LQKENI. This CDR3 reads CASSPPSGQGTEAFF. The CDR3, as DNA: TGTGCCAGCTCACCACCGTCAGGGCAGGGCACTGAAGCTTTCTTT.

This chain's CDR3 is CASSPVGTGVYGYTF. The CDR3 bases are TGTGCCAGCAGCCCAGTGGGGACAGGGGTCTATGGCTACACCTTC. The genes are TRBV7-2 and TRBJ1-2, with 10 bases aligning to TRBD1. The germline gives CDR1 SGHTA, CDR2 FQGNSA. The CDR3 is 15 residues long. V was pared by 5 bases and J by 4 bases, with 7 bases of the junction left unmatched.

This clone was detected only once. The chain carries TRBV28 and TRBJ2-2; a weak D match, TRBD1 (6 bases). The CDR3 totals 13 residues. Trimming removed 10 bases at V and 4 bases at J, with 13 bases between. The germline V gene encodes CDR1 MDHEN and CDR2 SYDVKM. DNA of the CDR3: TGTGCCATCGAGGTGGGGGCCACCGGGGAGCTGTTTTTT. Translation: CAIEVGATGELFF.

Only one count was recorded for this clone. The chain carries TRBV29-1 and TRBJ1-5; 8 nucleotides align to TRBD1. The CDR3 totals 14 residues. The germline V gene has CDR1 SQVTM and CDR2 ANQGSEA. After removal of 6 bases from V and 2 bases from J, the junction contained 6 bases not matched to a gene. The CDR3 DNA reads TGCAGCGTCGCCCCGACAGGGGGCAATCAGCCCCAGCATTTT. Its protein product is CSVAPTGGNQPQHF.

CDR3 in amino acids: CASSEGSSSNQPQHF. As DNA, the CDR3 is TGTGCCAGCAGTGAAGGATCCAGTAGCAATCAGCCCCAGCATTTT. The chain joins TRBV2 to TRBJ1-5, with D unresolved. CDR1 and CDR2 (germline): SNHLY, FYNNEI. Trimming took off 1 base at V and 0 bases at J, with 7 bases between the two ends. The CDR3 length is 15 residues. The variable domain in full, with the rest retrieved from reference TRBV2 and TRBJ1-5, is EPEVTQTPSHQVTQMGQEVILRCVPISNHLYFYWYRQILGQKVEFLVSFYNNEISEKSEIFDDQFSVERPDGSNFTLKIRSTKLEDSAMYFCASSEGSSSNQPQHFGDGTRLSIL.

This clone was counted a few times. The chain joins TRBV5-4 to TRBJ2-1; tentative D call: TRBD2 (5 bases). CDR3 length: 15 residues. V lost 2 bases to trimming and J lost 0 bases, with 9 bases between them. The germline gives CDR1 SGHNT, CDR2 YYREEE (reference sequence). The CDR3 nucleotides read TGTGCCAGCAGCTTTGGGGAGAGCTCCTACAATGAGCAGTTCTTC. This translates into CASSFGESSYNEQFF.

In its sample, this clone was seen a few times. The rearrangement joins TRBV20-1 to TRBJ2-1; D is possibly TRBD1 or TRBD2 (5 bases each). This CDR3 contains 11 residues. Trimming took off 3 bases at V and 9 bases at J, with 9 bases between the two ends. Germline V gives CDR1 DFQATT, CDR2 SNEGSKA (reference sequence). CDR3 DNA: TGCAGTGCTAGTGGGGGTAGTGAGCAGTTCTTC. This translates into CSASGGSEQFF.

This chain connects TRBV16 to TRBJ2-2; the D gene is possibly TRBD1 (6 bases). The CDR3 spans 16 residues. V lost 4 bases, J lost 7 bases, and 19 bases lay in between. Germline CDR1 reads KGHSY; CDR2 reads FQNENV. The CDR3 nucleotides are TGTGCCAGCAGCCCACCTGGGGCAGGGGATATCGGGGAGCTGTTTTTT. This translates into CASSPPGAGDIGELFF.

The chain uses TRBV6-5 and TRBJ1-2; D not certain. V was pared by 4 bases and J by 8 bases, with 20 bases between. Germline V gene lookup returns CDR1 MNHEY and CDR2 SVGAGI. The CDR3 runs to 15 residues. CDR3 in amino acids: CASSFSASAPDGYTF. Written as DNA, the CDR3 is TGTGCCAGCAGTTTTTCAGCCTCCGCCCCGGACGGCTACACCTTC.

V and J are TRBV19 and TRBJ1-1; 9 bases match TRBD1. Germline loops: CDR1 LNHDA, CDR2 SQIVND (reference sequence). This CDR3 region has 15 residues. The V segment lost 5 bases and the J segment 5 bases; nucleotides outside the gene matches: 9. The DNA of the CDR3 is TGTGCCAGTAGTGCCTACAGGGGGCGAGAGACTGAAGCTTTCTTT. Its protein product is CASSAYRGRETEAFF.

The genes are TRBV4-3 and TRBJ2-5, with no clear D. Trimming shortened V by 1 base and J by 2 bases, and 11 bases separated the two germline ends. Germline values: CDR1 LGHNA, CDR2 YSLEER. The CDR3 has 15 amino acids. The DNA for the CDR3 is TGCGCCAGCAGCCAAGGACGGTCACCTCAAGAGACCCAGTACTTC. Protein: CASSQGRSPQETQYF.